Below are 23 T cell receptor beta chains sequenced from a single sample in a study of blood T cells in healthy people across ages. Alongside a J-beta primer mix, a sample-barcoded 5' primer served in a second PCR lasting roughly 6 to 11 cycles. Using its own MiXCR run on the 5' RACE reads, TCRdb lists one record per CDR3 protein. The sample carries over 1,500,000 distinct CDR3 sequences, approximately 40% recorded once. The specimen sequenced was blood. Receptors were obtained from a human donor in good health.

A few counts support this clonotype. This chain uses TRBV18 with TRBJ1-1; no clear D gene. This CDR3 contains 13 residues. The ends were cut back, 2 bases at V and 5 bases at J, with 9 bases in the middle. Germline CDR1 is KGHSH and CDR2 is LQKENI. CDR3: CASSPNRNTEAFF. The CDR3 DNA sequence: TGTGCCAGCTCACCAAATCGGAATACTGAAGCTTTCTTT.

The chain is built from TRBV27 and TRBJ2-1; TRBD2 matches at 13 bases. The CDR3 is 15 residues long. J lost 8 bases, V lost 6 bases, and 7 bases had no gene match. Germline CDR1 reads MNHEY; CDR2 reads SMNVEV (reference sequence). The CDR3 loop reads CASRLAGGPWDEQFF. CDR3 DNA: TGTGCCAGCAGACTAGCGGGGGGGCCTTGGGATGAGCAGTTCTTC.

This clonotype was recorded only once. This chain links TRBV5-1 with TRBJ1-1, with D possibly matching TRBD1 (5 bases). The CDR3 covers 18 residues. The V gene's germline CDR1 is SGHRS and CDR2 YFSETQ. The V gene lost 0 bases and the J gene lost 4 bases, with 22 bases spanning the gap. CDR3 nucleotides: TGCGCCAGCAGCTTGGATTCCAGGCAGGGACCGATGAGCACTGAAGCTTTCTTT. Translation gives CASSLDSRQGPMSTEAFF.

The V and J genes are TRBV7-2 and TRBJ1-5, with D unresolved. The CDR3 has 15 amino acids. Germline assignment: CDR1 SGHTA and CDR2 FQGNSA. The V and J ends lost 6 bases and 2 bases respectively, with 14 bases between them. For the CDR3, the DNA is TGTGCCAGCAGTTCACAGTCCTCCGGCAATCAGCCCCAGCATTTT. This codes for CASSSQSSGNQPQHF.

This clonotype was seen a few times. DNA of the CDR3: TGTGCCAGCAGCTATCAGGGATTAGACACTGAAGCTTTCTTT. Its translation is CASSYQGLDTEAFF. This chain uses TRBV7-2 with TRBJ1-1, with D maybe TRBD1 (5 bases). This CDR3 comprises 14 residues. Trimming took off 4 bases at V and 3 bases at J, with 12 bases between the two ends. The germline CDR1 and CDR2 sequences are SGHTA and FQGNSA.

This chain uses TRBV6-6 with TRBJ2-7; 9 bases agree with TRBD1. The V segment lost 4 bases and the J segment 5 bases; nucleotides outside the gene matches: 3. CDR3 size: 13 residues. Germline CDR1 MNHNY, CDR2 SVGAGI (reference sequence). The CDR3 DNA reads TGTGCCAGCAGTTGGACAGGGGAGCACGAGCAGTACTTC. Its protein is CASSWTGEHEQYF.

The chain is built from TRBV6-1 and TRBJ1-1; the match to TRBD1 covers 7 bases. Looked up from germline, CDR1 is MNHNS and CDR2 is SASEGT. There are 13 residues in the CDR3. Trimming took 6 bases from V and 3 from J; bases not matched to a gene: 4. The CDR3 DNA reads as TGTGCCAGCAGACCGACAGGGCACACTGAAGCTTTCTTT. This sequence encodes CASRPTGHTEAFF.

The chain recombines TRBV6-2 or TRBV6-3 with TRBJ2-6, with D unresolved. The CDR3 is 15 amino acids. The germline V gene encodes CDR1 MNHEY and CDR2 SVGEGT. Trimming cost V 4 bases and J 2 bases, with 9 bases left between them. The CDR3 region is CASSFPATGANVLTF. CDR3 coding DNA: TGTGCCAGCAGTTTTCCAGCTACTGGGGCCAACGTCCTGACTTTC.

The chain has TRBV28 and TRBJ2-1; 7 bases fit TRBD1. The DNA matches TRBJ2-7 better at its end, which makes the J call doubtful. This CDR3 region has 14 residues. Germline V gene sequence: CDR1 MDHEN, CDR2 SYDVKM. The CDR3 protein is CASRPGQRYNEQYF. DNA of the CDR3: TGTGCCAGCAGACCGGGACAGAGATACAATGAGCAGTACTTC.

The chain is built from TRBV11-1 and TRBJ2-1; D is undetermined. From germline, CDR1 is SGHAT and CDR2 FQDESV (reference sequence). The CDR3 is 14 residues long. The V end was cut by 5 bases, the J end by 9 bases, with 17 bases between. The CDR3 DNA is TGTGCCAGCAGCCTACGGGCCTCCGGCGGTGAGCAGTTCTTC. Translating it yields CASSLRASGGEQFF.

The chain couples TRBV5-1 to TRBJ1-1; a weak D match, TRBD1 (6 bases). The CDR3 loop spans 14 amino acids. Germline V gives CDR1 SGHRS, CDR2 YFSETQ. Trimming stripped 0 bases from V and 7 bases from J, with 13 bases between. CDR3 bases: TGCGCCAGCAGCTTGGCACCCGGGACAAATGAAGCTTTCTTT. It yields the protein CASSLAPGTNEAFF.

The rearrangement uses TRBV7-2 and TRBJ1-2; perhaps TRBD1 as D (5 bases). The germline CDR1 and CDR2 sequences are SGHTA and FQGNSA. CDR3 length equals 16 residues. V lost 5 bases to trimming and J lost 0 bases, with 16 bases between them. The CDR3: CASSLWQGLANYGYTF. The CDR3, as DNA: TGTGCCAGCAGCCTATGGCAGGGCTTAGCTAACTATGGCTACACCTTC.

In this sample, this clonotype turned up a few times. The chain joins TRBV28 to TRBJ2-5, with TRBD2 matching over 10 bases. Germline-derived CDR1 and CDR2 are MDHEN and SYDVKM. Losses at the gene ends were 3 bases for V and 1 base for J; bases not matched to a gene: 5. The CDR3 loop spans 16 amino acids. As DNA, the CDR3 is TGTGCCAGCAGTTTCGCGGGACTAGCGTCCCAAGAGACCCAGTACTTC. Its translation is CASSFAGLASQETQYF.

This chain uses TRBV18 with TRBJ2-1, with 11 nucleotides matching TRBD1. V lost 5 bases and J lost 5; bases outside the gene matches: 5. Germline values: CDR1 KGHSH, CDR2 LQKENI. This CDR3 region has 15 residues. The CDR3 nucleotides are TGTGCCAGCTCAAGGACAGGGGGCGCCCACAATGAGCAGTTCTTC. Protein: CASSRTGGAHNEQFF.

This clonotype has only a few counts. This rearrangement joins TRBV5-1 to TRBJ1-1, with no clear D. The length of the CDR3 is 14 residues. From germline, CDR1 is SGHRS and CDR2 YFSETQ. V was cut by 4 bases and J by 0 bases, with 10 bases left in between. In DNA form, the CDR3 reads TGCGCCAGCAGCGCGGGCTCAATGAACACTGAAGCTTTCTTT. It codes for CASSAGSMNTEAFF. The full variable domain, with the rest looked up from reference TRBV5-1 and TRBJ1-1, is KAGVTQTPRYLIKTRGQQVTLSCSPISGHRSVSWYQQTPGQGLQFLFEYFSETQRNKGNFPGRFSGRQFSNSRSEMNVSTLELGDSALYLCASSAGSMNTEAFFGQGTRLTVV.

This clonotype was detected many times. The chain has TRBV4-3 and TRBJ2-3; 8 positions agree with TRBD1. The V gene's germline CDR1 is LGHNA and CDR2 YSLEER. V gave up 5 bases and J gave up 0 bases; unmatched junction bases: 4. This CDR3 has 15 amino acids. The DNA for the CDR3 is TGCGCCAGCAGCTTGGGGACAGGTAGCACAGATACGCAGTATTTT. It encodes CASSLGTGSTDTQYF.

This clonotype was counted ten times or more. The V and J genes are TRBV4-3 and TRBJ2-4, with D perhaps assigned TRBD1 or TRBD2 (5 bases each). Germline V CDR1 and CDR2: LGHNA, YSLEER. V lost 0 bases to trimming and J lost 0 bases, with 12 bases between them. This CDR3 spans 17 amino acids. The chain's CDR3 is CASSQDRDPLAKNIQYF. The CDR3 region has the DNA TGCGCCAGCAGCCAAGATAGGGACCCGCTAGCCAAAAACATTCAGTACTTC.

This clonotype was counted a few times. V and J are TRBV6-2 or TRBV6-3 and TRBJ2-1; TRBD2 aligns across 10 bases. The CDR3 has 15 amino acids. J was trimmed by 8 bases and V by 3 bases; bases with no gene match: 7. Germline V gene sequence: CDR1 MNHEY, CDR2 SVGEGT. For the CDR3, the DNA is TGTGCCAGCAGTTATATCCTAGCGGGGGTTGATGAGCAGTTCTTC. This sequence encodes CASSYILAGVDEQFF.

The CDR3 coding sequence is TGTGCCAGCAGTCCCGGAGGTCGGGGCCCACCCCTCCACTTT. Its translation is CASSPGGRGPPLHF. This chain uses TRBV27 with TRBJ1-6; tentative D call: TRBD1 (5 bases). The CDR3 has 14 amino acids. The germline CDR1 and CDR2 sequences are MNHEY and SMNVEV (reference sequence). The V end was cut by 5 bases, the J end by 11 bases, with 16 bases between.

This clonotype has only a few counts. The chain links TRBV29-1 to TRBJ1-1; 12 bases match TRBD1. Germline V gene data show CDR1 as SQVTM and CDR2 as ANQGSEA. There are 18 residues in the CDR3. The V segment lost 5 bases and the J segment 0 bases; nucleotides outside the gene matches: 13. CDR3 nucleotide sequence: TGCAGCGTTAGACAGAGTCGGGACAGGGGGCTAATGAACACTGAAGCTTTCTTT. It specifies CSVRQSRDRGLMNTEAFF.

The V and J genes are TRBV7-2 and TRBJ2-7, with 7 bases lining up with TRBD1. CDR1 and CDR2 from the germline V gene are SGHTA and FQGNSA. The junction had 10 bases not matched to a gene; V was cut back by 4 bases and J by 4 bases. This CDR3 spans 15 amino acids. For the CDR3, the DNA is TGTGCCAGCAGCTCGAGAACAGGGGTGAGGTACGAGCAGTACTTC. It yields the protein CASSSRTGVRYEQYF.

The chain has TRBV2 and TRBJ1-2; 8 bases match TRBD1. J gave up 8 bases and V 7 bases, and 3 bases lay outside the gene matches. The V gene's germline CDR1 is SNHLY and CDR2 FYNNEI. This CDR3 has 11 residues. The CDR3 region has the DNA TGTGCCAGCAAGGCAGGGGGCGGCTACACCTTC. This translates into CASKAGGGYTF.

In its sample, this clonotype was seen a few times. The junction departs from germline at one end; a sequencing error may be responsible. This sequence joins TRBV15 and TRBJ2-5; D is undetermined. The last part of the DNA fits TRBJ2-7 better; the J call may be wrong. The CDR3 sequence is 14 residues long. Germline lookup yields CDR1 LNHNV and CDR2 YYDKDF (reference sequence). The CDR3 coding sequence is TGTACCACCAGCAGAGAAGCCAGGAGCTACGAGCAGTACTTC. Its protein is CTTSREARSYEQYF.